This T cell receptor beta chain is drawn from a study of cytomegalovirus exposure and HLA in healthy donors. General observations from the study: Serostatus for CMV was the only available immune exposure information. With later analysis, a missense DCLRE1C variant became linked to TCR beta V- and J-gene trimming.

Trimming stripped 2 bases from V and 2 bases from J, with 9 bases between. This CDR3 has 14 residues. Germline CDR1 and CDR2: LGHNT and FRNRAP. This clone showed up just once. Its specificity is not known. Researchers ran the PCR with 60 Vbeta and 13 Jbeta primers. Method: immunoSEQ multiplex PCR; TCRdb's copy keeps in-frame clones and lacks some. The data hold around 260,000 clones, with around 80% observed a single time. This clonotype originated in a girl between 2 and 10 years old in good health and CMV-seronegative. Sequenced: PBMCs. The chain has TRBV12-5 and TRBJ1-2, with a tentative D call TRBD1 (6 bases). The CDR3 nucleotides read TGTGCTAGTGGTTTGACAGGGACCAACTATGGCTACACCTTC. Protein: CASGLTGTNYGYTF.